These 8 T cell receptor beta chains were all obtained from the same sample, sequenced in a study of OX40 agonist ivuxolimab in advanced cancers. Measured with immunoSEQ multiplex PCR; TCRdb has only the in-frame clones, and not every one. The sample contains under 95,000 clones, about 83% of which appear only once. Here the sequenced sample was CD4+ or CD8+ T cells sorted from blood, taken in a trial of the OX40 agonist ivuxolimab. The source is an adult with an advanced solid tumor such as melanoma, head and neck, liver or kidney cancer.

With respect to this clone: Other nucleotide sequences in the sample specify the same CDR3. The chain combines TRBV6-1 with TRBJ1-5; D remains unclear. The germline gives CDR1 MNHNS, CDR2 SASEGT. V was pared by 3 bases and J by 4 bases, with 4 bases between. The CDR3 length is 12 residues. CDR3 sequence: CASSDSNQPQHF. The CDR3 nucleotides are TGTGCCAGCAGTGACTCTAATCAGCCCCAGCATTTT.

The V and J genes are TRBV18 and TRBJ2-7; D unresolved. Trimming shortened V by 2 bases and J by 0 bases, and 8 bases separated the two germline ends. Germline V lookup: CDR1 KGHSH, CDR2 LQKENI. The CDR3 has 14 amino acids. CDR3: CASSPIWGSYEQYF. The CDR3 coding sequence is TGTGCCAGCTCACCAATCTGGGGCTCCTACGAGCAGTACTTC. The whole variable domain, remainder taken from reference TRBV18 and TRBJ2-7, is NAGVMQNPRHLVRRRGQEARLRCSPMKGHSHVYWYRQLPEEGLKFMVYLQKENIIDESGMPKERFSAEFPKEGPSILRIQQVVRGDSAAYFCASSPIWGSYEQYFGPGTRLTVT.

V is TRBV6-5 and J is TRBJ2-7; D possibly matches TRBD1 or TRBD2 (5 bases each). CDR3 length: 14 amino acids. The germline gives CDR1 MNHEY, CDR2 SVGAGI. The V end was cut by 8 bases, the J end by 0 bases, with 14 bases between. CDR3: CASRDPFLSYEQYF. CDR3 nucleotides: TGTGCCAGCCGGGACCCTTTCCTCTCCTACGAGCAGTACTTC.

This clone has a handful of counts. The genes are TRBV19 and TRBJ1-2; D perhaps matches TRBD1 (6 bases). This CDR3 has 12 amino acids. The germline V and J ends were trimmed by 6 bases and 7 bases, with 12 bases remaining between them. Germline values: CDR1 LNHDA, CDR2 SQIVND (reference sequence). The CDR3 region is CASRAQGPGYTF. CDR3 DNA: TGTGCCAGTAGGGCTCAGGGGCCTGGCTACACCTTC.

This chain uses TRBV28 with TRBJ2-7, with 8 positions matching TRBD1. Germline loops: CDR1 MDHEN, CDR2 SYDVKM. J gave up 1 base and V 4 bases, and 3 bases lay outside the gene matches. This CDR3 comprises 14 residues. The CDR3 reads CASSSTGVSYEQYF. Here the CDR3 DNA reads TGTGCCAGCAGTTCGACAGGGGTTTCCTACGAGCAGTACTTC.

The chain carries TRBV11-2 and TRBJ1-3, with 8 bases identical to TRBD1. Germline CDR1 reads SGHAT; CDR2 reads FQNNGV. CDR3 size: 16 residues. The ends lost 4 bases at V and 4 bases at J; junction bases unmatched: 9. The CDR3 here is CASSSHRTGMGNTIYF. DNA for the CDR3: TGTGCCAGCAGCTCCCATAGGACAGGGATGGGAAACACCATATATTTT.

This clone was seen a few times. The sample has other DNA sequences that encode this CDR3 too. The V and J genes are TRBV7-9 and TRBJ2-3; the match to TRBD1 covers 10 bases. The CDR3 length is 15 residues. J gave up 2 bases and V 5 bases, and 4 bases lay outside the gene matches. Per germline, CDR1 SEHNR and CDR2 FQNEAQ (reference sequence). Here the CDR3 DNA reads TGTGCCAGCAGCAGCGGGACAGGGGACACAGATACGCAGTATTTT. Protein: CASSSGTGDTDTQYF.

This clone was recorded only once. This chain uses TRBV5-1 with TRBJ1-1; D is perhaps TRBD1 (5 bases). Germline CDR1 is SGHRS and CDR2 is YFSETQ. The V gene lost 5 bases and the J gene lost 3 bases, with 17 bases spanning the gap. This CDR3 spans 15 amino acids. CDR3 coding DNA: TGCGCCAGCAGTTTATTGGGAGGGGTATACACTGAAGCTTTCTTT. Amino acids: CASSLLGGVYTEAFF.